This T cell receptor (beta chain) was observed in a study of T cell changes during pregnancy in multiple sclerosis. The germline CDR1 and CDR2 sequences are SGDLS and YYNGEE. Trimming took 3 bases from V and 2 from J, leaving 6 bases between them. The CDR3 has 13 amino acids. Repertoires were generated with immunoSEQ multiplex PCR, while TCRdb's copy carries only in-frame clones and drops some. The data hold more than 80,000 clones, with approximately 90% observed a single time. The sequencing used peripheral blood, collected after pregnancy. This receptor was taken from a female donor with multiple sclerosis, enrolled in a pregnancy study. The chain combines TRBV9 with TRBJ2-1, with unresolved D. The chain's CDR3 is CASSGAAYNEQFF. The CDR3 DNA sequence: TGTGCCAGCAGCGGAGCCGCCTACAATGAGCAGTTCTTC.